A selection of T cell receptor beta chains follows, all from one sample in a study of T-cell memory formation after mild COVID-19. TCRdb reanalysed the 5' RACE reads using MiXCR and keeps one entry per CDR3 protein. The table lists approximately 300,000 distinct CDR3 sequences, roughly 15% of them singletons. The sequenced material came from PBMCs or a T cell subset sorted from them (not recorded which). The origin of the receptors is a man between 18 and 35 years old who had mild COVID-19 (a few samples of this study predate the infection). Cell type and time point are not known. CDR3s include the opening cysteine and the closing phenylalanine or tryptophan. The order of the fields is J gene, V gene, clone size, D gene, CDR3 DNA, CDR3 protein. The D gene is left open where the match is weak. Not every row has a clone size; where given, it reads once, few, many or a size class.

TRBJ2-1 TRBV6-6 few . TGTGCCAGCAGTTACGGGACATCCAAGGGAACTGAGCAGTTCTTC CASSYGTSKGTEQFF
TRBJ1-2 TRBV10-3 . . TGTGCCATCAGTGAGTCGCTTAACTATGGCTACACCTTC CAISESLNYGYTF
TRBJ1-3 TRBV6-6 few . TGTGCCAGCAGTTACTTGAGCCCAAGCCAGGGGTCCTACTCTGGAAACACCATATATTTT CASSYLSPSQGSYSGNTIYF
TRBJ2-3 TRBV9 few TRBD2 TGTGCCAGCAGCGAGACTAGCGGCATAGCGGATACGCAGTATTTT CASSETSGIADTQYF
TRBJ2-7 TRBV6-5 few . TGTGCCAGCAGGGGCAGGGAGTCCTACGAGCAGTACTTC CASRGRESYEQYF
TRBJ2-3 TRBV6-5 many . TGTGCCAGCAGTTGGGACAACACAGATACGCAGTATTTT CASSWDNTDTQYF
TRBJ1-6 TRBV5-1 . . TGCGCCAGCAGCTTGCAAGGGAAGGGCATTTCACCCCTCCACTTT CASSLQGKGISPLHF
TRBJ2-2 TRBV24-1 . TRBD1 TGTGCCACCAGTGACCCAGACAGGGGCGGCGGGGAGCTGTTTTTT CATSDPDRGGGELFF
TRBJ2-1 TRBV12-5 few TRBD1 TGTGCTAGTGGGCTGGTGGGGACAGGGGGCGGATATGAGCAGTTCTTC CASGLVGTGGGYEQFF
TRBJ2-5 TRBV4-1 . TRBD2 TGCGCCAGCAGCCAAGCCCTAGCGGTAGAGACCCAGTACTTC CASSQALAVETQYF
TRBJ2-3 TRBV7-2 few . TGTGCCAGCAGCTTAGGGGCACACCCTAGCACAGATACGCAGTATTTT CASSLGAHPSTDTQYF
TRBJ2-3 TRBV20-1 few . TGCAGTGCTAGAGACCTCCAGGGCCTCACAGATACGCAGTATTTT CSARDLQGLTDTQYF
TRBJ2-5 TRBV5-1 . . TGCGCCAGCAGCTTGGTCGAGGGCGCAGAGACCCAGTACTTC CASSLVEGAETQYF
TRBJ1-5 TRBV6-5 few . TGTGCAAGCAGTTTTGGGGTCCCGACCCTCAATCAGCCCCAGCATTTT CASSFGVPTLNQPQHF
TRBJ2-3 TRBV12-3/TRBV12-4 few TRBD1 TGTGCCAGCAGTCCCCGGACAGGGGGAGATACGCAGTATTTT CASSPRTGGDTQYF
TRBJ2-5 TRBV5-1 many . TGCGCCAGCAGCCCGCTCTTTGGGACCCAGTACTTC CASSPLFGTQYF
TRBJ2-5 TRBV20-1 many . TGCAGTGCTAGTACGGGGTTGGTGTGGGAGACCCAGTACTTC CSASTGLVWETQYF
TRBJ2-5 TRBV7-2 many TRBD2 TGTGCCAGCAGCTCGACTAGCCTTGGAGAGACCCAGTACTTC CASSSTSLGETQYF
TRBJ1-1 TRBV5-1 once . TGCGCCAGCAGCCTTCAAGCGGGTCTGAACACTGAAGCTTTCTTT CASSLQAGLNTEAFF
TRBJ1-2 TRBV6-1 . . TGTGCCAGCAGTGAAGCGACGTTGACCCCTAAGGGCTACACCTTC CASSEATLTPKGYTF
TRBJ2-5 TRBV7-2 . TRBD1 TGTGCCAGCAGCTCATCCGGGACAGGGGGCGTAGAGACCCAGTACTTC CASSSSGTGGVETQYF
TRBJ2-7 TRBV11-2 few . TGTGCCAGCAGCTTAGGCCGGAGGACGGAATCCTTC CASSLGRRTESF